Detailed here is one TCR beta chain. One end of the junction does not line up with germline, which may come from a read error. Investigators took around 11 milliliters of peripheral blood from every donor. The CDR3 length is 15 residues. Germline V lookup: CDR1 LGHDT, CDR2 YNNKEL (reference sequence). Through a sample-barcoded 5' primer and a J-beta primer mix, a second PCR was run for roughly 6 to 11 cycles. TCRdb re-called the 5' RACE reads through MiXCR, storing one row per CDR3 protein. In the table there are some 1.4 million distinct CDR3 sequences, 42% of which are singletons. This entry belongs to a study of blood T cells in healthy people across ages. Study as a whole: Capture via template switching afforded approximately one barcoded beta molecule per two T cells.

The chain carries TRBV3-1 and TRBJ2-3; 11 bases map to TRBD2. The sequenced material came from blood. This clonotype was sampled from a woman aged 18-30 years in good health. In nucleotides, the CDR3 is TGTGTCAGCAGTCATAGCGGGGGGGCCGGATATACGCAGTATTTT. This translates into CVSSHSGGAGYTQYF.